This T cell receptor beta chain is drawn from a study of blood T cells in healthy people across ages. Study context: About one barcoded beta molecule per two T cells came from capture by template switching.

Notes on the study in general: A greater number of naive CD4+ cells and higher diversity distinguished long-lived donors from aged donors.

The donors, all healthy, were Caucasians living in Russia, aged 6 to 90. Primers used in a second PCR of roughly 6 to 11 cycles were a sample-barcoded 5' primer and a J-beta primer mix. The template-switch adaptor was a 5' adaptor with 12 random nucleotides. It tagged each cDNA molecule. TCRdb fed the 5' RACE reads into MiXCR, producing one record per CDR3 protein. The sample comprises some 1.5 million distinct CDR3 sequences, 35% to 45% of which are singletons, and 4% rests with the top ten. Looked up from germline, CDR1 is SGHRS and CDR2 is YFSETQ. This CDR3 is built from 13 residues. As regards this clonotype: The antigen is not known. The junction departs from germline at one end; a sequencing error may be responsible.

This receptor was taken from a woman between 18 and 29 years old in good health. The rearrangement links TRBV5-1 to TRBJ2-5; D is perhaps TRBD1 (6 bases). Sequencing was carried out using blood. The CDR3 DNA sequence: TGCGCCAACAGCCTCGGGACACAAGAGACCCAGTACTTC. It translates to CANSLGTQETQYF.